Below are 17 T cell receptor beta chains sequenced from a single sample in a study of Ad26.COV2.S vaccination and SARS-CoV-2 variants. Assay: immunoSEQ multiplex PCR; the TCRdb copy retains only in-frame clones and omits some. Found here are about 140,000 clones, around 86% of them singletons; the top ten hold approximately 5%. Sequencing used peripheral blood, obtained after recovery from COVID-19. The source of these receptors is a human donor who had recovered from COVID-19.

This clone was observed once. The chain recombines TRBV3-1 (or the pseudogene TRBV3-2) with TRBJ2-1, with 7 bases identical to TRBD1. V shed 3 bases, J shed 7 bases, and the junction held 9 bases outside the gene matches. Germline lookup yields CDR1 LGHDT and CDR2 YNNKEL (reference sequence). The CDR3 extends over 15 amino acids. The CDR3 nucleotides are TGTGCCAGCAGCCAGACTGACAGGGTAGGGAATGAGCAGTTCTTC. Its translation: CASSQTDRVGNEQFF.

The chain has TRBV6-6 and TRBJ1-2; 7 bases fit TRBD1. CDR3 length: 12 residues. Trimming at V came to 0 bases and at J to 10 bases, leaving 2 bases not matched to a gene. CDR1 is MNHNY and CDR2 is SVGAGI in the germline V gene (reference sequence). Here the CDR3 reads CASSYSGQDYTF. CDR3 DNA sequence: TGTGCCAGCAGTTACTCCGGACAGGACTACACCTTC.

This sequence joins TRBV19 and TRBJ1-1; D is uncertain. V lost 8 bases and J 7 bases, leaving 26 bases between the germline ends. This CDR3 is built from 16 residues. The germline gives CDR1 LNHDA, CDR2 SQIVND (reference sequence). The DNA of the CDR3 is TGTGCCAGTGATAAGGGCAGAGGAACAAGGAGAGATGAAGCTTTCTTT. Translating gives CASDKGRGTRRDEAFF.

The chain is built from TRBV11-2 and TRBJ2-1, with TRBD1 as a possible D gene (7 bases). Germline CDR1 is SGHAT and CDR2 is FQNNGV. The CDR3 covers 15 residues. V was shortened by 6 bases and J by 0 bases, with 12 bases between the two germline ends. The CDR3: CASRAGGSSYNEQFF. CDR3 nucleotide sequence: TGTGCCAGCAGGGCAGGGGGGAGCTCCTACAATGAGCAGTTCTTC. Together with reference TRBV11-2 and TRBJ2-1, the CDR3 gives the full variable domain: EAGVAQSPRYKIIEKRQSVAFWCNPISGHATLYWYQQILGQGPKLLIQFQNNGVVDDSQLPKDRFSAERLKGVDSTLKIQPAKLEDSAVYLCASRAGGSSYNEQFFGPGTRLTVL.

J is TRBJ2-2 and V is TRBV7-2, with a weak D call TRBD2 (5 bases). CDR1 SGHTA and CDR2 FQGNSA come from the germline V gene. The CDR3 runs 18 residues. V lost 4 bases and J lost 6, with 24 bases in between. The DNA of the CDR3 is TGTGCCAGCAGCTCCTTTGGCGGACCAGCGGCAGGAGCCGGGGAGCTGTTTTTT. This codes for CASSSFGGPAAGAGELFF. The entire variable domain, with the rest obtained from reference TRBV7-2 and TRBJ2-2, is as follows: GAGVSQSPSNKVTEKGKDVELRCDPISGHTALYWYRQSLGQGLEFLIYFQGNSAPDKSGLPSDRFSAERTGGSVSTLTIQRTQQEDSAVYLCASSSFGGPAAGAGELFFGEGSRLTVL.

V usage is TRBV4-3 and J usage is TRBJ1-1; D remains ambiguous. There are 16 residues in the CDR3. Germline CDR1 reads LGHNA; CDR2 reads YSLEER. The V and J ends lost 5 bases and 1 base respectively, with 17 bases between them. The CDR3 DNA reads as TGCGCCAGCAGCTATGGGCGTCCCCCAAAGAACACTGAAGCTTTCTTT. Translation: CASSYGRPPKNTEAFF.

V gene TRBV12-3 or TRBV12-4 combines with J gene TRBJ2-1; D is undetermined. CDR3 length: 12 amino acids. V lost 2 bases to trimming and J lost 2 bases, with 1 base between them. CDR3 amino acids: CASSLPYNEQFF. CDR3 coding DNA: TGTGCCAGCAGTTTACCCTACAATGAGCAGTTCTTC.

The chain uses TRBV4-1 and TRBJ2-1; tentatively, D is TRBD1 or TRBD2 (6 bases each). CDR1 is MGHRA, CDR2 YSYEKL, per germline. The CDR3 length is 17 residues. The germline V and J ends were trimmed by 4 bases and 1 base, with 17 bases remaining between them. The CDR3 region is CASSPPGAFLSYNEQFF. CDR3 nucleotide sequence: TGCGCCAGCAGCCCCCCGGGGGCCTTCTTATCCTACAATGAGCAGTTCTTC.

The chain has TRBV30 and TRBJ1-3; D is possibly TRBD1 (5 bases). The CDR3 has 16 amino acids. Trimming removed 0 bases at V and 2 bases at J, with 14 bases between. Germline-derived CDR1 and CDR2 are GTSNPN and SVGIG (reference sequence). Here the CDR3 reads CAWSVRGRGAGNTIYF. CDR3 DNA: TGTGCCTGGAGTGTACGGGGGAGGGGAGCTGGAAACACCATATATTTT.

The CDR3: CASSILDSRSEKLFF. CDR3 nucleotide sequence: TGTGCCAGTAGTATCCTGGACAGCCGCTCTGAAAAACTGTTTTTT. The chain employs TRBV19 and TRBJ1-4; tentative D call: TRBD1 (6 bases). The CDR3 totals 15 residues. Trimming left V 3 bases short and J 7 bases short, with 15 bases between. The germline V gene encodes CDR1 LNHDA and CDR2 SQIVND (reference sequence).

This chain connects TRBV24-1 to TRBJ2-3, with 12 bases aligning to TRBD2. With V trimmed by 4 bases and J by 2 bases, 9 bases remained unmatched. Germline CDR1 reads KGHDR; CDR2 reads SFDVKD. The CDR3 has 18 amino acids. In nucleotides, the CDR3 is TGTGCCACCAGTGACCATACCCTAGCGGGGGGGATCACAGATACGCAGTATTTT. It yields the protein CATSDHTLAGGITDTQYF.

The rearrangement joins TRBV28 to TRBJ1-4; weak D call: TRBD1 (6 bases). Trimming cost V 5 bases and J 3 bases, with 19 bases left between them. This CDR3 is 17 amino acids long. Germline V gene lookup returns CDR1 MDHEN and CDR2 SYDVKM. DNA for the CDR3: TGTGCCAGCAGTCCATCCAACAGGGCGGGAGCTAATGAAAAACTGTTTTTT. It specifies CASSPSNRAGANEKLFF.

The chain couples TRBV5-6 to TRBJ2-3; TRBD1 agrees at 9 bases. CDR1 and CDR2 (germline): SGHDT, YYEEEE. The junction had 5 bases not matched to a gene; V was cut back by 5 bases and J by 1 base. CDR3 length: 15 residues. As DNA, the CDR3 is TGTGCCAGCAGGTCAGGGACAGGGCGCACAGATACGCAGTATTTT. It translates to CASRSGTGRTDTQYF.

This chain links TRBV9 with TRBJ1-5; D remains unclear. Germline-derived CDR1 and CDR2 are SGDLS and YYNGEE. Trimming took 2 bases from V and 0 from J, leaving 3 bases between them. CDR3 length: 13 residues. CDR3 residues: CASSVASNQPQHF. CDR3 coding DNA: TGTGCCAGCAGCGTCGCTAGCAATCAGCCCCAGCATTTT.

The genes are TRBV7-9 and TRBJ1-4; 7 bases fit TRBD1. This CDR3 region has 14 residues. The germline V gene has CDR1 SEHNR and CDR2 FQNEAQ (reference sequence). V was pared by 5 bases and J by 6 bases, with 6 bases of the junction left unmatched. CDR3 nucleotides: TGTGCCAGCAGCGCCCAGGGGGGGTATGAAAAACTGTTTTTT. Encoded protein: CASSAQGGYEKLFF.

This clone was recorded once. The J gene is TRBJ2-1, the V gene TRBV24-1; D is unclear. The CDR3 extends over 11 amino acids. Germline V gene lookup returns CDR1 KGHDR and CDR2 SFDVKD. Trimming removed 5 bases from V and 3 bases from J, with 1 base in between. CDR3 nucleotide sequence: TGTGCCACCAGTGGCTACAATGAGCAGTTCTTC. It is translated as CATSGYNEQFF.

V gene TRBV5-4 combines with J gene TRBJ2-7, with a tentative D call TRBD2 (5 bases). This CDR3 is 14 amino acids long. The V end was cut by 4 bases, the J end by 6 bases, with 17 bases between. Germline V gives CDR1 SGHNT, CDR2 YYREEE (reference sequence). CDR3 nucleotide sequence: TGTGCCAGCAGCCTATATCGGGGAACGGGCGAGCAGTACTTC. Translation: CASSLYRGTGEQYF.